This T cell receptor (beta chain) emerged from a study of blood T cell repertoires in COVID-19. The CDR3 is 14 residues long. Germline values: CDR1 MNHNS, CDR2 SASEGT. The V and J ends lost 2 bases and 6 bases respectively, with 11 bases between them. Profiling relied on immunoSEQ multiplex PCR, and the TCRdb table lists in-frame clones only, not all of them. Counted here are about 70,000 clones, approximately 80% occurring once; the ten biggest clones make up 15% to 20%. The rearrangement uses TRBV6-1 and TRBJ1-5; weak D call: TRBD1 (6 bases). This clonotype was obtained from a man aged 70-80 years who had recovered from COVID-19. The sample comprised peripheral blood. The CDR3 DNA reads TGTGCCAGCAGTGAAAGGGGGGGTGGTCAGCCCCAGCATTTT. It codes for CASSERGGGQPQHF.